Following are 18 T cell receptor beta chains from one sample sequenced in a study of T cell repertoires in cytomegalovirus infection. TCRdb processed the reads anew with MiXCR; each CDR3 protein has one entry. The top ten hold around 8% of the sample, which has hundreds of thousands of distinct CDR3 sequences, 24% seen once. Material for sequencing was CD8+ T cells from PBMCs. The receptors stem from a human donor in good health (CMV status not recorded). Some clones in this sample may be carry-over from other donors' samples.

The table lists this clonotype with a few counts. The junction shows a germline mismatch at one end, possibly a read error. This rearrangement joins TRBV5-1 to TRBJ2-3; no reliable D call. This CDR3 has 14 residues. Per the germline V gene, CDR1 is SGHRS and CDR2 is YFSETQ. CDR3 coding DNA: TGTGCCAGCAGCTTGGTCTGGGACACAGATACGCAGTATTTT. This encodes CASSLVWDTDTQYF.

The chain carries TRBV20-1 and TRBJ1-1, with TRBD1 as a possible D gene (5 bases). CDR3 length: 14 amino acids. V was clipped by 3 bases and J by 5 bases, with 16 bases between them. From germline, CDR1 is DFQATT and CDR2 SNEGSKA (reference sequence). CDR3 amino acids: CSASRRGRVTEAFF. In DNA, the CDR3 is TGCAGTGCTAGCAGGAGGGGAAGGGTGACTGAAGCTTTCTTT.

In its sample, this clonotype was seen a few times. The V call is TRBV2, the J call TRBJ2-2; D is perhaps TRBD2 (5 bases). CDR1 and CDR2 from the germline V gene are SNHLY and FYNNEI. The CDR3 totals 16 residues. V dropped 9 bases and J dropped 3 bases, with 20 bases sitting between them. CDR3 DNA: TGTGCCAGTCATGGCCCGGGATCTTCTCACACCGGGGAGCTGTTTTTT. Amino acids: CASHGPGSSHTGELFF.

This clonotype was observed at least ten times. This chain uses TRBV7-6 with TRBJ1-4, with D possibly matching TRBD1 (6 bases). Trimming took off 4 bases at V and 2 bases at J, with 8 bases between the two ends. CDR1 is SGHVS and CDR2 is FNYEAQ in the germline V gene. This CDR3 comprises 14 residues. CDR3 loop: CASSWTATNEKLFF. In DNA form, the CDR3 reads TGTGCCAGCAGCTGGACAGCTACTAATGAAAAACTGTTTTTT.

Only a few counts were recorded for this clonotype. CDR3 in DNA: TGTGCCAGCAGCCAAAGGACAGCGAACACCGGGGAGCTGTTTTTT. Residues: CASSQRTANTGELFF. The chain carries TRBV14 and TRBJ2-2, with D possibly being TRBD1 (6 bases). The CDR3 is 15 amino acids. From germline, CDR1 is SGHDN and CDR2 FVKESK. With 2 bases removed from V and 0 bases from J, the gap between germline ends came to 7 bases.

V and J are TRBV19 and TRBJ1-2; D is ambiguous. Trimming stripped 1 base from V and 8 bases from J, with 5 bases between. The CDR3 spans 11 residues. CDR1 is LNHDA and CDR2 is SQIVND in the germline V gene (reference sequence). For the CDR3, the DNA is TGTGCCAGTAGTATAGTCGGCGGCTACACCTTC. Protein product: CASSIVGGYTF.

This chain uses TRBV20-1 with TRBJ2-7; D ambiguous. This CDR3 spans 12 amino acids. Germline loops: CDR1 DFQATT, CDR2 SNEGSKA (reference sequence). V lost 4 bases, J lost 3 bases, and 10 bases lay in between. This chain's CDR3 is CSATTLSYEQYF. CDR3 nucleotide sequence: TGCAGTGCTACGACACTTAGCTACGAGCAGTACTTC.

This clonotype was seen many times. The rearrangement joins TRBV7-9 to TRBJ2-4, with 11 nucleotides matching TRBD1. The CDR3 runs 16 residues. Trimming took 4 bases from V and 5 from J; bases not matched to a gene: 7. CDR1 is SEHNR, CDR2 FQNEAQ, per germline (reference sequence). The CDR3 region has the DNA TGTGCCAGCAGCTCCGGGACAGGGGGTGCCCAAAACATTCAGTACTTC. Encoded protein: CASSSGTGGAQNIQYF.

This clonotype was seen a handful of times. CDR3 sequence: CASSQGPGSPLHF. The DNA for the CDR3 is TGTGCCAGCAGCCAAGGCCCGGGTTCACCCCTCCACTTT. This chain uses TRBV14 with TRBJ1-6; D is undetermined. Germline CDR1 SGHDN, CDR2 FVKESK. V was shortened by 1 base and J by 9 bases, with 7 bases between the two germline ends. This CDR3 has 13 amino acids.

The sample holds a few counts of this clonotype. The chain is built from TRBV7-4 and TRBJ2-7; D is unresolved. The CDR3 contains 13 residues. Germline V gene data show CDR1 as SGHVT and CDR2 as SQSDAQ. V dropped 5 bases and J dropped 4 bases, with 12 bases sitting between them. CDR3 loop: CASSPPAEYEQYF. The CDR3 DNA sequence: TGTGCCAGCAGCCCCCCGGCGGAATACGAGCAGTACTTC. The variable domain in full, with the rest retrieved from reference TRBV7-4 and TRBJ2-7, is GAGVSQSPRYKVAKRGRDVALRCDSISGHVTLYWYRQTLGQGSEVLTYSQSDAQRDKSGRPSGRFSAERPERSVSTLKIQRTEQGDSAVYLCASSPPAEYEQYFGPGTRLTVT.

In regard to this clonotype: A much more abundant neighbour one base away suggests this may be a read error. The J gene is TRBJ2-4, the V gene TRBV11-1, with 9 bases aligning to TRBD2. This CDR3 spans 17 amino acids. Trimming removed 1 base from V and 2 bases from J; junction bases left unmatched: 6. Germline CDR1 is SGHAT and CDR2 is FQDESV (reference sequence). Here the CDR3 DNA reads TGTGCCAGCAGCTTAGTAACTAGCGGGCTAACCAAAAACATTCAGTACTTC. This codes for CASSLVTSGLTKNIQYF.

The genes are TRBV19 and TRBJ1-1, with D perhaps matching TRBD1 (6 bases). Germline CDR1 is LNHDA and CDR2 is SQIVND (reference sequence). Trimming removed 10 bases at V and 2 bases at J, with 14 bases between. CDR3 length: 13 amino acids. In DNA form, the CDR3 reads TGTGCCACTCAACACAGGGCTAACACTGAAGCTTTCTTT. It codes for CATQHRANTEAFF. Full variable domain (outside the CDR3, taken from reference TRBV19 and TRBJ1-1): DGGITQSPKYLFRKEGQNVTLSCEQNLNHDAMYWYRQDPGQGLRLIYYSQIVNDFQKGDIAEGYSVSREKKESFPLTVTSAQKNPTAFYLCATQHRANTEAFFGQGTRLTVV.

This clonotype was picked up many times. V gene TRBV7-2 combines with J gene TRBJ2-7; 13 bases fit TRBD2. The germline V gene has CDR1 SGHTA and CDR2 FQGNSA. The ends lost 5 bases at V and 2 bases at J; junction bases unmatched: 3. The CDR3 totals 15 residues. The CDR3 protein is CASSAGLAGAYEQYF. The CDR3 bases are TGTGCCAGCAGCGCCGGACTAGCGGGGGCCTACGAGCAGTACTTC. The variable domain in full, with the rest retrieved from reference TRBV7-2 and TRBJ2-7, is GAGVSQSPSNKVTEKGKDVELRCDPISGHTALYWYRQSLGQGLEFLIYFQGNSAPDKSGLPSDRFSAERTGGSVSTLTIQRTQQEDSAVYLCASSAGLAGAYEQYFGPGTRLTVT.

The chain employs TRBV13 and TRBJ2-7; D ambiguous. In germline, CDR1 is PRHDT, CDR2 FYEKMQ (reference sequence). The CDR3 covers 13 residues. The V gene lost 0 bases and the J gene lost 6 bases, with 9 bases spanning the gap. The chain's CDR3 is CASSLGKGGEQYF. The CDR3 DNA sequence: TGTGCCAGCAGCTTAGGCAAGGGTGGCGAGCAGTACTTC.

This clonotype was counted ten times or more. The V gene is TRBV7-2, the J gene TRBJ2-3; perhaps D is TRBD1 or TRBD2 (6 bases each). The germline gives CDR1 SGHTA, CDR2 FQGNSA. This CDR3 is 16 amino acids long. V lost 5 bases, J lost 0 bases, and 15 bases lay in between. The CDR3 sequence is CASSPERGTSTDTQYF. Written as DNA, the CDR3 is TGTGCCAGCAGCCCCGAGAGGGGGACTAGCACAGATACGCAGTATTTT.

The chain recombines TRBV20-1 with TRBJ1-5, with TRBD1 as a possible D gene (6 bases). Germline V gene sequence: CDR1 DFQATT, CDR2 SNEGSKA (reference sequence). The CDR3 has 14 amino acids. V lost 6 bases and J 2 bases, leaving 14 bases between the germline ends. The CDR3 region has the DNA TGCAGTGCCCCGGGGGGCGGCGGCAATCAGCCCCAGCATTTT. It codes for CSAPGGGGNQPQHF.

This clonotype has ten or more counts. The chain joins TRBV7-2 to TRBJ2-7; TRBD1 agrees at 9 bases. The ends lost 4 bases at V and 2 bases at J; junction bases unmatched: 3. Germline-derived CDR1 and CDR2 are SGHTA and FQGNSA. The CDR3 consists of 14 residues. The CDR3, as DNA: TGTGCCAGCAGCTCGGACAGGGGCGCCTACGAGCAGTACGTC. This encodes CASSSDRGAYEQYV.

This clonotype was recorded a few times. The chain couples TRBV19 to TRBJ2-3, with D maybe TRBD1 (6 bases). This CDR3 spans 14 amino acids. CDR1 is LNHDA and CDR2 is SQIVND in the germline V gene (reference sequence). With 10 bases removed from V and 8 bases from J, the gap between germline ends came to 22 bases. The CDR3 loop is CATTGEGVWGTQYF. CDR3 DNA: TGTGCCACTACCGGAGAGGGGGTGTGGGGTACGCAGTATTTT. Supplemented by reference TRBV19 and TRBJ2-3, the full variable domain reads DGGITQSPKYLFRKEGQNVTLSCEQNLNHDAMYWYRQDPGQGLRLIYYSQIVNDFQKGDIAEGYSVSREKKESFPLTVTSAQKNPTAFYLCATTGEGVWGTQYFGPGTRLTVL.